Listed here are 25 T cell receptor beta chains from one sample, sequenced in a study of T cell repertoires in cytomegalovirus infection. One entry per CDR3 protein results from TCRdb running MiXCR on the reads. The sample holds about 330,000 distinct CDR3 sequences, around a third seen once. Antigen specificity for these receptors is unknown. The material sequenced was cultured PBMCs, taken from culture after CMV antigen stimulation. These receptors all stem from a human donor in good health (CMV status not recorded). Some clones in this sample may be carry-over from other donors' samples.

The J gene is TRBJ1-5, the V gene TRBV20-1, with 9 bases that match TRBD1. The junction had 6 bases not matched to a gene; V was cut back by 3 bases and J by 3 bases. Germline CDR1 and CDR2: DFQATT and SNEGSKA (reference sequence). The CDR3 length is 15 residues. CDR3 nucleotide sequence: TGCAGTGCTAGTAGGGGACAGGGTCCCAATCAGCCCCAGCATTTT. This translates into CSASRGQGPNQPQHF.

This clonotype occurred once. The rearrangement joins TRBV6-6 to TRBJ2-3; either TRBD1 or TRBD2 may fit D (5 bases each). Germline V gives CDR1 MNHNY, CDR2 SVGAGI (reference sequence). The CDR3 covers 15 residues. Trimming cost V 2 bases and J 3 bases, with 12 bases left between them. CDR3 bases: TGTGCCAGCAGTTACCGGGACGCTAGAACAGATACGCAGTATTTT. This translates into CASSYRDARTDTQYF.

This clonotype occurred many times. The chain employs TRBV7-2 and TRBJ2-1; maybe TRBD2 (5 bases). This CDR3 spans 15 amino acids. Germline V gives CDR1 SGHTA, CDR2 FQGNSA. Between the trimmed V and J ends, which lost 2 bases and 10 bases, there was a span of 18 bases. The CDR3 loop reads CASSLWLASGMEQFF. The CDR3 coding sequence is TGTGCCAGCAGCTTATGGCTAGCTTCGGGCATGGAGCAGTTCTTC. Filled out from reference TRBV7-2 and TRBJ2-1, the complete variable domain reads GAGVSQSPSNKVTEKGKDVELRCDPISGHTALYWYRQSLGQGLEFLIYFQGNSAPDKSGLPSDRFSAERTGGSVSTLTIQRTQQEDSAVYLCASSLWLASGMEQFFGPGTRLTVL.

This clonotype was detected only a few times. V and J are TRBV6-2 or TRBV6-3 and TRBJ2-1; 10 positions agree with TRBD2. In germline, CDR1 is MNHEY, CDR2 SVGEGT. The CDR3 contains 20 residues. Trimming at V came to 2 bases and at J to 0 bases, leaving 13 bases not matched to a gene. CDR3 in amino acids: CASSYDFGLAGERSYNEQFF. CDR3 bases: TGTGCCAGCAGTTACGATTTTGGTCTAGCGGGAGAGCGCTCCTACAATGAGCAGTTCTTC.

This clonotype was observed at least ten times. One end of the junction fails to match germline, which may point to a read error. The chain carries TRBV7-2 and TRBJ2-3; 11 positions match TRBD2. In germline, CDR1 is SGHTA, CDR2 FQGNSA. The CDR3 contains 15 residues. This CDR3 reads CASSLAGGPADTQYF. The CDR3 coding sequence is TGTGCCAGCAGTTTAGCGGGAGGGCCGGCAGATACGCAGTATTTT.

V and J are TRBV5-1 and TRBJ2-1, with TRBD2 identical over 13 bases. Germline V gene lookup returns CDR1 SGHRS and CDR2 YFSETQ. The CDR3 extends over 19 amino acids. The J segment lost 0 bases and the V segment lost 0 bases, leaving 6 bases of the junction unmatched. CDR3 in DNA: TGCGCCAGCAGCTTGGCACTAGCGGGAGGGCTGAGCTCCTACAATGAGCAGTTCTTC. Amino acids: CASSLALAGGLSSYNEQFF.

V gene TRBV7-9 combines with J gene TRBJ2-1; unclear D gene. This CDR3 is built from 14 residues. Trimming left V 2 bases short and J 8 bases short, with 13 bases between. Germline lookup yields CDR1 SEHNR and CDR2 FQNEAQ (reference sequence). In DNA, the CDR3 is TGTGCCAGCAGCTTAAATGACCTTTTGGATGAGCAGTTCTTC. Its protein is CASSLNDLLDEQFF.

There are a few counts of this clonotype. The chain combines TRBV9 with TRBJ2-1; D unclear. Germline V CDR1 and CDR2: SGDLS, YYNGEE. CDR3 length: 13 amino acids. Trimming cost V 3 bases and J 1 base, with 5 bases left between them. CDR3 coding DNA: TGTGCCAGCAGCGAGGAGTCCTACAATGAGCAGTTCTTC. Translated: CASSEESYNEQFF.

The chain has TRBV7-2 and TRBJ2-1; D uncertain. Germline CDR1 SGHTA, CDR2 FQGNSA. Deletions cut 3 bases from V and 9 bases from J, with 6 bases between. The CDR3 runs to 11 residues. CDR3: CASSLFIEQFF. CDR3 nucleotide sequence: TGTGCCAGCAGCTTGTTTATTGAGCAGTTCTTC.

In DNA form, the CDR3 reads TGTGCCAGCAGCCAAGATCTGCGGTCGGGACAGGCCTACGAGCAGTACTTC. This encodes CASSQDLRSGQAYEQYF. The chain combines TRBV4-2 with TRBJ2-7; 8 nucleotides match TRBD1. Germline-derived CDR1 and CDR2 are LGHNA and YNFKEQ. The CDR3 has 17 residues. V lost 0 bases, J lost 2 bases, and 9 bases stayed unmatched.

V usage is TRBV19 and J usage is TRBJ2-1, with D perhaps matching TRBD2 (6 bases). The germline V gene encodes CDR1 LNHDA and CDR2 SQIVND (reference sequence). Trimming shortened V by 4 bases and J by 0 bases, and 16 bases separated the two germline ends. The CDR3 consists of 17 residues. In DNA, the CDR3 is TGTGCCAGTAGTAAAGGTCGCATGGGAGGCTCCTACAATGAGCAGTTCTTC. Translating it yields CASSKGRMGGSYNEQFF.

The chain combines TRBV6-1 with TRBJ2-5, with 7 positions matching TRBD1. Germline V gene sequence: CDR1 MNHNS, CDR2 SASEGT. Trimming at V came to 8 bases and at J to 2 bases, leaving 11 bases not matched to a gene. This CDR3 comprises 15 residues. CDR3: CASGYTGVQQETQYF. The CDR3 bases are TGTGCCAGCGGTTACACAGGGGTGCAACAAGAGACCCAGTACTTC.

The J gene is TRBJ2-3, the V gene TRBV7-2; 8 bases are a match to TRBD2. Germline CDR1 and CDR2: SGHTA and FQGNSA. The ends lost 5 bases at V and 2 bases at J; junction bases unmatched: 6. This CDR3 spans 15 amino acids. CDR3 nucleotide sequence: TGTGCCAGCAGCCCCGGACTAGCTATCACAGATACGCAGTATTTT. Translating it yields CASSPGLAITDTQYF.

The chain has TRBV10-3 and TRBJ2-5, with TRBD1 as a possible D gene (6 bases). The V end was cut by 1 base, the J end by 5 bases, with 8 bases between. There are 13 residues in the CDR3. Germline values: CDR1 ENHRY, CDR2 SYGVKD. The CDR3 sequence: CAISEYRAETQYF. In DNA form, the CDR3 reads TGTGCCATCAGTGAGTACAGGGCGGAGACCCAGTACTTC.

The V gene is TRBV30, the J gene TRBJ1-2, with TRBD1 matching 7 bases. Trimming at V came to 8 bases and at J to 5 bases, leaving 8 bases not matched to a gene. The CDR3 loop spans 12 amino acids. Germline CDR1 and CDR2: GTSNPN and SVGIG (reference sequence). CDR3: CARRTGLYGYTF. For the CDR3, the DNA is TGTGCCCGACGGACAGGACTATATGGCTACACCTTC. The whole variable domain, filled in from reference TRBV30 and TRBJ1-2, reads SQTIHQWPATLVQPVGSPLSLECTVEGTSNPNLYWYRQAAGRGLQLLFYSVGIGQISSEVPQNLSASRPQDRQFILSSKKLLLSDSGFYLCARRTGLYGYTFGSGTRLTVV.

This chain connects TRBV20-1 to TRBJ2-3; 7 bases agree with TRBD2. Unmatched junction bases numbered 10, after V lost 5 bases and J lost 2 bases. Germline assignment: CDR1 DFQATT and CDR2 SNEGSKA (reference sequence). The CDR3 totals 15 residues. CDR3 DNA: TGCAGTGCTCGAACGAGCGGGGCTTTCACAGATACGCAGTATTTT. It specifies CSARTSGAFTDTQYF.

This chain uses TRBV19 with TRBJ2-4; D is unresolved. The CDR3 loop spans 15 amino acids. V was trimmed by 0 bases and J by 5 bases, leaving 11 bases between them. Germline CDR1 is LNHDA and CDR2 is SQIVND (reference sequence). In nucleotides, the CDR3 is TGTGCCAGTAGTATAGATCAGGCAGGAGAAAACATTCAGTACTTC. Translating it yields CASSIDQAGENIQYF.

CDR3 in DNA: TGTGCCAGCAGCATACAAAGCAATCAGCCCCAGCATTTT. Amino acids: CASSIQSNQPQHF. The rearrangement links TRBV11-2 to TRBJ1-5; D gene ambiguous. Trimming left V 5 bases short and J 1 base short, with 6 bases between. CDR3 length equals 13 residues. From germline, CDR1 is SGHAT and CDR2 FQNNGV.

The V call is TRBV27, the J call TRBJ2-7, with a tentative D call TRBD1 (6 bases). Germline lookup yields CDR1 MNHEY and CDR2 SMNVEV (reference sequence). Trimming removed 4 bases at V and 9 bases at J, with 13 bases between. The CDR3 is made up of 12 amino acids. CDR3 sequence: CASSSGTRRQYF. Written as DNA, the CDR3 is TGTGCCAGCAGTTCCGGGACACGGCGGCAGTACTTC.

This clonotype was counted between two and nine times. This rearrangement joins TRBV28 to TRBJ2-5; D gene uncertain. Germline CDR1 is MDHEN and CDR2 is SYDVKM. V was trimmed by 3 bases and J by 1 base, leaving 9 bases between them. CDR3 length equals 14 residues. CDR3 nucleotides: TGTGCCAGCAGTTTTTACGCCGGCCAAGAGACCCAGTACTTC. Its translation is CASSFYAGQETQYF. Looking up the rest from reference TRBV28 and TRBJ2-5 gives the full variable domain: DVKVTQSSRYLVKRTGEKVFLECVQDMDHENMFWYRQDPGLGLRLIYFSYDVKMKEKGDIPEGYSVSREKKERFSLILESASTNQTSMYLCASSFYAGQETQYFGPGTRLLVL.

The chain joins TRBV11-2 to TRBJ2-3; D may be TRBD2 (5 bases). V was pared by 5 bases and J by 9 bases, with 27 bases between. CDR3 length: 17 residues. Germline lookup yields CDR1 SGHAT and CDR2 FQNNGV. This CDR3 reads CASSTRLGSTIERTQYF. CDR3 in DNA: TGTGCCAGCAGCACGCGCTTAGGGTCGACTATCGAACGGACGCAGTATTTT. The whole variable domain, filled in from reference TRBV11-2 and TRBJ2-3, reads EAGVAQSPRYKIIEKRQSVAFWCNPISGHATLYWYQQILGQGPKLLIQFQNNGVVDDSQLPKDRFSAERLKGVDSTLKIQPAKLEDSAVYLCASSTRLGSTIERTQYFGPGTRLTVL.

This clonotype was seen more than once but under ten times. The chain uses TRBV2 and TRBJ1-2; D call uncertain. The CDR3 runs 15 residues. Germline loops: CDR1 SNHLY, CDR2 FYNNEI. The V and J ends lost 6 bases and 4 bases respectively, with 18 bases between them. The CDR3 here is CASRPADPGGYGYTF. The CDR3 coding sequence is TGTGCCAGCAGGCCCGCCGACCCCGGAGGCTATGGCTACACCTTC.

This clonotype was picked up a small number of times. This chain connects TRBV12-3 or TRBV12-4 to TRBJ2-2; D unclear. V was clipped by 3 bases and J by 0 bases, with 11 bases between them. The CDR3 length is 16 residues. The CDR3 here is CASSLAPAANTGELFF. CDR3 coding DNA: TGTGCCAGCAGTTTGGCCCCGGCAGCGAACACCGGGGAGCTGTTTTTT.

The V call is TRBV20-1, the J call TRBJ2-2; D might be TRBD2 (5 bases). V lost 3 bases, J lost 1 base, and 15 bases lay in between. The CDR3 extends over 16 amino acids. Germline CDR1 and CDR2: DFQATT and SNEGSKA (reference sequence). The CDR3 DNA reads as TGCAGTGCTAGCGAGGACTTTCTACAGAACACCGGGGAGCTGTTTTTT. The encoded protein is CSASEDFLQNTGELFF.

This clonotype was observed a few times. The chain carries TRBV6-1 and TRBJ2-3; 10 positions agree with TRBD1. Germline CDR1 is MNHNS and CDR2 is SASEGT. The CDR3 spans 15 residues. V shed 5 bases and J 10 bases; nucleotides not matched to a gene: 12. The CDR3: CASSKTGTGDKAQYF. The CDR3 DNA reads as TGTGCCAGCAGTAAAACCGGGACAGGGGATAAGGCGCAGTATTTT.